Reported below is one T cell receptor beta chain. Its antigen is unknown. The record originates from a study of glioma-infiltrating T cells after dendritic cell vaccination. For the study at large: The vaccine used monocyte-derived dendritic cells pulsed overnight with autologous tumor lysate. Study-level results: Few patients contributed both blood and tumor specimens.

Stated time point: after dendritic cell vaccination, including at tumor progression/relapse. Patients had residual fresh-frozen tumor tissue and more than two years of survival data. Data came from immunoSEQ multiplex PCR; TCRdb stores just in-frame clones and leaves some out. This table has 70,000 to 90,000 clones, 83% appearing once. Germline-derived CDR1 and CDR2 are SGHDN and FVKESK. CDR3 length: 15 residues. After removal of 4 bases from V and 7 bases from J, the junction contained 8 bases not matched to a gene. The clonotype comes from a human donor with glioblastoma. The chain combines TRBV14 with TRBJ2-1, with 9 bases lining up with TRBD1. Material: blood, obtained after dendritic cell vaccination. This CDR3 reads CASSLYRGLGNEQFF. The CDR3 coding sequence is TGTGCCAGCAGCCTTTACAGGGGGCTCGGGAATGAGCAGTTCTTC.